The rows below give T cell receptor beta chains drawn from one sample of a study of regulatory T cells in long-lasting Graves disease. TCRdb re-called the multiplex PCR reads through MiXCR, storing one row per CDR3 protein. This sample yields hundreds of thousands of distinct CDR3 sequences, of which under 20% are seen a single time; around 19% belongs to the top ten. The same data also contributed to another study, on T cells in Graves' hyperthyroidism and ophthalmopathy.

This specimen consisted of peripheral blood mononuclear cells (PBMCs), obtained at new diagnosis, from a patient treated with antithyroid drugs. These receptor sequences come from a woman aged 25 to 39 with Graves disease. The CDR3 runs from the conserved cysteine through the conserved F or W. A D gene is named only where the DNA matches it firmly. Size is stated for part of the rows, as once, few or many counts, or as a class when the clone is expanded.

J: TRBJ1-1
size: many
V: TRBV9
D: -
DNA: TGTGCCAGCAGCGGGAGGCCCCGAGGCTTGAACACTGAAGCTTTCTTT
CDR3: CASSGRPRGLNTEAFF

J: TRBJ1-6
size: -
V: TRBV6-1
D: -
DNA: TGTGCCAGCAGTGAGATCGGGGGGTTTACCAGCTCCTATAATTCACCCCTCCACTTT
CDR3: CASSEIGGFTSSYNSPLHF

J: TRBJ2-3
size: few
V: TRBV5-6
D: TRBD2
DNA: TGTGCCAGCAGCCTACGGACTAGCGGGAGGGCCAGTACAGATACGCAGTATTTT
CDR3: CASSLRTSGRASTDTQYF

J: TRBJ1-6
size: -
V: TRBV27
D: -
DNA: TGTGCCAGCAGTTTAGAGACAGATAATTCACCCCTCCACTTT
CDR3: CASSLETDNSPLHF

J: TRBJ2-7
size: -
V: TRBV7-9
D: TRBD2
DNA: TGTGCCAGCAGCCCCGCCTCAAGCGGGAGTAGCTACGAGCAGTACTTC
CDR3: CASSPASSGSSYEQYF

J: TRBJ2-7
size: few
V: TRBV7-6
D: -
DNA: TGTGCCAGCAGCCCCCCGGCGGCCCAGCGTATAGATTACGAGCAGTACTTC
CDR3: CASSPPAAQRIDYEQYF

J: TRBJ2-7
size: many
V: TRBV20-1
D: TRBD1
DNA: TGCAGTGCCCGACAAGAAGGGACAGCCGCCCCGGCTGAGTACTTC
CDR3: CSARQEGTAAPAEYF

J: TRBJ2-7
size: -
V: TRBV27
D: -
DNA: TGTGCCAGCAGTTCCCAACTAGGGGCATCCGAGCAGTACTTC
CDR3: CASSSQLGASEQYF

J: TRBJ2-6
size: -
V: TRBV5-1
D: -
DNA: TGCGCCAGCAGCTTAACAGGGAGCTCTGGGGCCAACGTCCTGACTTTC
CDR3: CASSLTGSSGANVLTF

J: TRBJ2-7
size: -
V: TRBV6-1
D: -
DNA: TGTGCCAGCAACAGCCTCACCTACGAGCAGTACTTC
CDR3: CASNSLTYEQYF

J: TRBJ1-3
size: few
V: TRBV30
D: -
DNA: TGTGCCTGGATCCGGATTGGGGTTTCTGGAAACACCATATATTTT
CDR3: CAWIRIGVSGNTIYF

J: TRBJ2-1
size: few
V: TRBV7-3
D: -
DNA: TGTGCTAGCAGCTTGCCGGACAGCATCTACAATGAGCAGTTCTTC
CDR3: CASSLPDSIYNEQFF

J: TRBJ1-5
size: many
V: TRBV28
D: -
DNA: TGTGCCAGCAGTTTAAACGGTAATCAGCCCCAGCATTTT
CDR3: CASSLNGNQPQHF

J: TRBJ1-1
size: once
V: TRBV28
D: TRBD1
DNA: TGTGTCAGCAAAGCCGGGACAGGGATTAACACTGAAGCTTTCTTT
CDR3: CVSKAGTGINTEAFF

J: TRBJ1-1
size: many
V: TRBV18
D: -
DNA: TGTGCCAGCTCACCGGGGATCAGGGGTCGGGACACTGAAGCTTTCTTT
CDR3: CASSPGIRGRDTEAFF

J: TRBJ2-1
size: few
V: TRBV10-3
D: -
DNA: TGTGCCATCGGCGGGACAGCGGAGACTTACAATGAGCAGTTCTTC
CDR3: CAIGGTAETYNEQFF

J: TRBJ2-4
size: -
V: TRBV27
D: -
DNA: TGTGCCAGCAGTCCTAATTGGGCCAAAAACATTCAGTACTTC
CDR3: CASSPNWAKNIQYF

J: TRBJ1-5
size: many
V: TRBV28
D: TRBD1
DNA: TGTGCCAGCAGCCACGACAGGGGAAGGCCTCAGCCCCAGCATTTT
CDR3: CASSHDRGRPQPQHF

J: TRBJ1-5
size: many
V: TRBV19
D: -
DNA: TGTGCCAGTACCACCAGGGGCGGCGGGAGCAATCAGCCCCAGCATTTT
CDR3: CASTTRGGGSNQPQHF

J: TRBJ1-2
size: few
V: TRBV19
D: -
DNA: TGTGCCAGTAGTTTCAGACAGACACTTCACGGCTACACCTTC
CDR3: CASSFRQTLHGYTF

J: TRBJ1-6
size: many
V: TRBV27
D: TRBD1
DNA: TGTGCCAGCAGTTGGGGGACAGGGAGATACTCACCCCTCCACTTT
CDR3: CASSWGTGRYSPLHF

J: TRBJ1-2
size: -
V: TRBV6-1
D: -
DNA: TGTGCCAGCAGCCCCGGGGGGCCCGGGTACTATGGCTACACCTTC
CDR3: CASSPGGPGYYGYTF

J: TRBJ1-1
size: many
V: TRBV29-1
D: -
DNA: TGCAGCGTTTCCCGAGACAGTCTAACTGAAGCTTTCTTT
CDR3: CSVSRDSLTEAFF

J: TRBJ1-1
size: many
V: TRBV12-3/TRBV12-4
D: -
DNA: TGTGCCAGCATCCTAGGTGTGAACACTGAAGCTTTCTTT
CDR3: CASILGVNTEAFF

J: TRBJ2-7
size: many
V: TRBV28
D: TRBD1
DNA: TGTGCCAGCAGTCGACAGGGGGGAAACGAGCAGTACTTC
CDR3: CASSRQGGNEQYF

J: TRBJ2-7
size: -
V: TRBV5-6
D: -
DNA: TGTGCCAGCAGCTTGGGGGGGGCGGGGATATACGAGCAGTACTTC
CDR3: CASSLGGAGIYEQYF

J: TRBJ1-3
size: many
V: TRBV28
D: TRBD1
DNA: TGTGCCAGCAGGACATATGGGGGACAGGGGCCAGACACCATATATTTT
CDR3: CASRTYGGQGPDTIYF

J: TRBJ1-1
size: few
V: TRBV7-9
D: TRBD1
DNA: TGTGCCAGCAGCTCGGACAGGGGGCGCCCTATTAACACTGAAGCTTTCTTT
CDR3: CASSSDRGRPINTEAFF

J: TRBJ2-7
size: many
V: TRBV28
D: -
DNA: TGTGCCAGCAGTCTTGTGGCAGGGAACCACGAGCAGTACTTC
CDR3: CASSLVAGNHEQYF

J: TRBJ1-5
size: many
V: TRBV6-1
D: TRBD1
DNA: TGTGCCAGCAGTGAGGCGGGACAGGGAGGTCAGCCCCAGCATTTT
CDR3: CASSEAGQGGQPQHF

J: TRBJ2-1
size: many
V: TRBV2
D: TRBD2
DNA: TGTGCCAGCAAGGGAGCGGGAGGGATAAATGAGCAGTTCTTC
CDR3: CASKGAGGINEQFF

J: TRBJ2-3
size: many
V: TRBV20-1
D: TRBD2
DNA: TGCAGTGCTAGCGGGACTAGCAGTTTGTCAGATACGCAGTATTTT
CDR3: CSASGTSSLSDTQYF

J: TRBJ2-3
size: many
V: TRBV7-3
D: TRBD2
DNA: TGTGCCAGCAGCTTAAAGGCCCCTCTGGCGGGAGGCACAGATACGCAGTATTTT
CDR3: CASSLKAPLAGGTDTQYF

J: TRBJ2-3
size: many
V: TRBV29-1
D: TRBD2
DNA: TGCAGCGGAGACGCCGGCGGGAGGGCAGATACGCAGTATTTT
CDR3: CSGDAGGRADTQYF

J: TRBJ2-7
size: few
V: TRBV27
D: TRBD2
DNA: TGTGCCAGCAGTTTAACAGGTTCTAGCGGTTCTTTGGCGTACTTC
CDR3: CASSLTGSSGSLAYF

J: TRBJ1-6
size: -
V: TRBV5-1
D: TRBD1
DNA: TGCGCCAGCAGCTTGGGCCAGCAGGGGGCTTATTCACCCCTCCACTTT
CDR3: CASSLGQQGAYSPLHF

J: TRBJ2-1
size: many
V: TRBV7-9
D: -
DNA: TGTGCCAGCAGCTTAGAGACAGCGACTGAGCAGTTCTTC
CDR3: CASSLETATEQFF

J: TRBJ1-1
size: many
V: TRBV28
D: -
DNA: TGTGCCAGCAGTTCTGGGGCTGAAGCTTTCTTT
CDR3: CASSSGAEAFF

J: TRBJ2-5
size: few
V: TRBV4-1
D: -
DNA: TGCGCCAGCAGCCAACTTTCCGGGACGTACCAAGAGACCCAGTACTTC
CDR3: CASSQLSGTYQETQYF

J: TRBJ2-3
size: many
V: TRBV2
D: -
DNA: TGTGCCAGCAGTGAGATTCCAGATACGCAGTATTTT
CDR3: CASSEIPDTQYF

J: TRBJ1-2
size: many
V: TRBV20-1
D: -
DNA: TGCAGTGCCAGGTCTGAGGGGGACTATGGCTACACCTTC
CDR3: CSARSEGDYGYTF

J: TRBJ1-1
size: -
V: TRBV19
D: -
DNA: TGTGCCAGTAGTATAGCGGCAGGATTGAACACTGAAGCTTTCTTT
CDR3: CASSIAAGLNTEAFF